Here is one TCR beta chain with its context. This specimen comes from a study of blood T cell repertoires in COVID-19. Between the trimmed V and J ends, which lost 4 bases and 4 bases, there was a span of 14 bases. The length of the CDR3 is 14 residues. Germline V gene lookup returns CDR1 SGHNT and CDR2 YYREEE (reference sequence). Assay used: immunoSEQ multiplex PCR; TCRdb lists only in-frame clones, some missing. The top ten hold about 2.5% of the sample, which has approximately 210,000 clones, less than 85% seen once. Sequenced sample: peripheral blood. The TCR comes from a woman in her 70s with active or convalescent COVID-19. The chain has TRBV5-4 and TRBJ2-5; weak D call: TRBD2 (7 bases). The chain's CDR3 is CASSPGRGGETQYF. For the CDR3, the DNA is TGTGCCAGCAGCCCTGGGAGGGGGGGAGAGACCCAGTACTTC.